What follows are 32 T cell receptor beta chains derived from one specimen sequenced in a study of blood T cell repertoires in COVID-19. Repertoires were generated with immunoSEQ multiplex PCR, while TCRdb's copy carries only in-frame clones and drops some. The sample shows hundreds of thousands of clones, roughly nine tenths of them seen only once. Sample: peripheral blood. The receptors shown here come from a man aged 35-49 years with acute or convalescent COVID-19.

This rearrangement joins TRBV11-3 to TRBJ2-1; 13 bases map to TRBD2. CDR3 length: 15 residues. The V gene end was trimmed by 5 bases and the J gene end by 11 bases; junction bases not matched to a gene: 9. Looked up from germline, CDR1 is SGHNT and CDR2 is YENEEA. The CDR3 DNA follows: TGTGCCAGCAGCCCAGGTGGACTAGCGGGAGCCCAGCAGTTCTTC. It yields the protein CASSPGGLAGAQQFF.

CDR3: CASRQQGGDTEAFF. The DNA for the CDR3 is TGTGCCAGCAGGCAACAGGGGGGCGACACTGAAGCTTTCTTT. The chain recombines TRBV6-4 with TRBJ1-1, with 8 nucleotides matching TRBD1. This CDR3 is built from 14 residues. V lost 6 bases to trimming and J lost 3 bases; unmatched junction nucleotides: 6. Germline V gene data show CDR1 as MRHNA and CDR2 as SNTAGT.

The chain links TRBV4-1 to TRBJ2-7; 10 bases map to TRBD1. The CDR3 runs 15 residues. V was pared by 0 bases and J by 3 bases, with 2 bases of the junction left unmatched. The V gene's germline CDR1 is MGHRA and CDR2 YSYEKL. The DNA of the CDR3 is TGCGCCAGCAGCCAAGATCGGACAGGGGGCTACGAGCAGTACTTC. Translation gives CASSQDRTGGYEQYF.

J is TRBJ2-7 and V is TRBV2, with TRBD1 matching 9 bases. Per germline, CDR1 SNHLY and CDR2 FYNNEI. Trimming at V came to 5 bases and at J to 5 bases, leaving 10 bases not matched to a gene. The CDR3 consists of 15 residues. The CDR3 coding sequence is TGTGCCAGCAGTCTCAAACAGGGGGCGCGCAACGAGCAGTACTTC. Protein: CASSLKQGARNEQYF.

The genes are TRBV27 and TRBJ1-3, with a tentative D call TRBD1 (6 bases). This CDR3 is built from 14 residues. The V gene lost 7 bases and the J gene lost 6 bases, with 16 bases spanning the gap. Germline-derived CDR1 and CDR2 are MNHEY and SMNVEV (reference sequence). In nucleotides, the CDR3 is TGTGCCAGCATGCCATATCAGGGGCTAAACACCATATATTTT. Protein: CASMPYQGLNTIYF.

The table lists this clone with a count of one. V usage is TRBV7-3 and J usage is TRBJ2-1, with 9 bases matching TRBD1. CDR3 size: 15 residues. V was pared by 1 base and J by 2 bases, with 0 bases of the junction left unmatched. The germline V gene has CDR1 SGHTA and CDR2 FQGTGA. The CDR3 loop reads CASSLNRGPYNEQFF. DNA of the CDR3: TGTGCCAGCAGCTTAAACAGGGGGCCCTACAATGAGCAGTTCTTC.

The chain recombines TRBV7-2 with TRBJ1-2, with D possibly being TRBD1 (5 bases). The length of the CDR3 is 12 residues. CDR1 is SGHTA, CDR2 FQGNSA, per germline. Trimming removed 1 base at V and 7 bases at J, with 7 bases between. CDR3 amino acids: CASSLVGAGYTF. The CDR3 DNA reads TGTGCCAGCAGCTTAGTTGGGGCTGGCTACACCTTC.

The chain couples TRBV28 to TRBJ1-6; 9 positions agree with TRBD1. J gave up 8 bases and V 8 bases, and 7 bases lay outside the gene matches. This CDR3 contains 14 residues. Per the germline V gene, CDR1 is MDHEN and CDR2 is SYDVKM. The CDR3: CASESRTGDSPLHF. The DNA of the CDR3 is TGTGCCAGCGAGTCGCGGACAGGGGATTCACCCCTCCACTTT.

The chain has TRBV5-1 and TRBJ2-7; 7 nucleotides agree with TRBD2. V shed 0 bases, J shed 0 bases, and the junction held 6 bases outside the gene matches. The germline V gene has CDR1 SGHRS and CDR2 YFSETQ. This CDR3 comprises 16 residues. This CDR3 is CASSLAGGTFSYEQYF. The CDR3 nucleotides read TGCGCCAGCAGCTTGGCCGGGGGGACCTTCTCCTACGAGCAGTACTTC.

V is TRBV3-1 (or the pseudogene TRBV3-2) and J is TRBJ1-2; 9 nucleotides line up with TRBD1. The germline V gene has CDR1 LGHDT and CDR2 YNNKEL (reference sequence). The CDR3 length is 17 residues. J was trimmed by 7 bases and V by 0 bases; bases with no gene match: 12. The CDR3 DNA follows: TGTGCCAGCAGCCAAGACGCCGGGACAGGGAAAATGGGTGGCTACACCTTC. Its translation: CASSQDAGTGKMGGYTF.

For this clone: In the same sample, other DNA sequences code for this CDR3. V usage is TRBV5-1 and J usage is TRBJ1-4; TRBD1 matches at 9 bases. J gave up 7 bases and V 0 bases, and 4 bases lay outside the gene matches. This CDR3 has 15 residues. From germline, CDR1 is SGHRS and CDR2 YFSETQ. CDR3 nucleotides: TGCGCCAGCAGCTTGGGACAGGGGGAGGTTGAAAAACTGTTTTTT. Translated: CASSLGQGEVEKLFF.

The V call is TRBV19, the J call TRBJ1-1, with 8 bases identical to TRBD1. Germline V gene data show CDR1 as LNHDA and CDR2 as SQIVND (reference sequence). V shed 6 bases, J shed 5 bases, and the junction held 5 bases outside the gene matches. The CDR3 has 13 amino acids. CDR3: CASRTGDWTEAFF. In DNA, the CDR3 is TGTGCCAGTAGGACAGGGGATTGGACTGAAGCTTTCTTT. The complete variable domain, with remaining parts taken from reference TRBV19 and TRBJ1-1, reads DGGITQSPKYLFRKEGQNVTLSCEQNLNHDAMYWYRQDPGQGLRLIYYSQIVNDFQKGDIAEGYSVSREKKESFPLTVTSAQKNPTAFYLCASRTGDWTEAFFGQGTRLTVV.

CDR3 nucleotide sequence: TGTGCCAGCAGCTTGGAAGGGGGCGCACACTATGGCTACACCTTC. It specifies CASSLEGGAHYGYTF. V usage is TRBV5-6 and J usage is TRBJ1-2; 7 positions match TRBD1. CDR3 size: 15 residues. V gave up 0 bases and J gave up 3 bases; unmatched junction bases: 5. The germline CDR1 and CDR2 sequences are SGHDT and YYEEEE.

V gene TRBV2 combines with J gene TRBJ2-2; D unclear. The CDR3 runs to 15 residues. Germline V gene lookup returns CDR1 SNHLY and CDR2 FYNNEI. Trimming took 5 bases from V and 0 from J, leaving 10 bases between them. The CDR3 DNA follows: TGTGCCAGCAGTTACGTCAGTACGAACACCGGGGAGCTGTTTTTT. It translates to CASSYVSTNTGELFF.

The chain couples TRBV28 to TRBJ2-1; TRBD1 is a possible D gene (6 bases). The V gene's germline CDR1 is MDHEN and CDR2 SYDVKM. The ends were cut back, 5 bases at V and 5 bases at J, with 16 bases in the middle. This CDR3 comprises 15 residues. The CDR3 coding sequence is TGTGCCAGCAGTGCGTACAGGGATGGACACAATGAGCAGTTCTTC. As protein: CASSAYRDGHNEQFF.

This clone was recorded once. This chain links TRBV27 with TRBJ1-5, with a weak D call TRBD1 (6 bases). V was cut by 6 bases and J by 3 bases, with 9 bases left in between. The CDR3 is made up of 13 amino acids. Germline CDR1 MNHEY, CDR2 SMNVEV (reference sequence). CDR3 DNA: TGTGCCAGCAGGCAGGGGTACAATCAGCCCCAGCATTTT. Translated, it gives CASRQGYNQPQHF.

The gene calls are TRBV13 and TRBJ2-3, with 11 bases aligning to TRBD2. Germline assignment: CDR1 PRHDT and CDR2 FYEKMQ (reference sequence). The CDR3 length is 16 residues. Losses at the gene ends were 2 bases for V and 11 bases for J; bases not matched to a gene: 12. The CDR3 bases are TGTGCCAGCAGCTTAAGTGCTAGCGGGGGGATCCACGGGCAGTATTTT. Translating gives CASSLSASGGIHGQYF.

This chain uses TRBV6-2 or TRBV6-3 with TRBJ1-5, with a tentative D call TRBD1 (6 bases). The V end was cut by 1 base, the J end by 1 base, with 8 bases between. The germline V gene encodes CDR1 MNHEY and CDR2 SVGEGT. The CDR3 runs 15 residues. DNA of the CDR3: TGTGCCAGCAGTTACTATGGGGGCAGCAATCAGCCCCAGCATTTT. Translating it yields CASSYYGGSNQPQHF.

The chain carries TRBV28 and TRBJ1-2, with a tentative D call TRBD1 (5 bases). From germline, CDR1 is MDHEN and CDR2 SYDVKM. CDR3 length: 14 residues. The ends were cut back, 2 bases at V and 3 bases at J, with 10 bases in the middle. CDR3 coding DNA: TGTGCCAGCAGTTTAAGGGGAGGGTACTATGGCTACACCTTC. The encoded protein is CASSLRGGYYGYTF.

Worth noting for this clone: Compared with germline, one end of the junction differs, possibly owing to a read error. The J gene is TRBJ2-1, the V gene TRBV7-7; 9 bases are a match to TRBD2. Germline CDR1 and CDR2: SSHAT and FNYEAQ (reference sequence). This CDR3 has 16 amino acids. The CDR3 loop reads CASSSTPGLAVNEQFF. CDR3 in DNA: TGTGCTAGCAGCTCCACCCCGGGACTAGCAGTGAATGAGCAGTTCTTC.

The V call is TRBV2, the J call TRBJ1-1, with 10 nucleotides matching TRBD1. The V gene's germline CDR1 is SNHLY and CDR2 FYNNEI. CDR3 length: 15 amino acids. Losses at the gene ends were 4 bases for V and 3 bases for J; bases not matched to a gene: 5. Written as DNA, the CDR3 is TGTGCCAGCAGTGGACAGGGGGCGCTGGACACTGAAGCTTTCTTT. This translates into CASSGQGALDTEAFF.

The J gene is TRBJ2-7, the V gene TRBV29-1; TRBD1 aligns across 9 bases. CDR3 length equals 14 residues. Trimming removed 6 bases from V and 7 bases from J; junction bases left unmatched: 13. CDR1 is SQVTM and CDR2 is ANQGSEA in the germline V gene. Written as DNA, the CDR3 is TGCAGCGTGAAATTACAGGGGGCTTATCGGGAGCAGTACTTC. Protein sequence: CSVKLQGAYREQYF.

The CDR3 loop reads CASSFRTSGVQETQYF. In nucleotides, the CDR3 is TGTGCCAGCAGTTTCCGGACTAGCGGGGTTCAAGAGACCCAGTACTTC. J is TRBJ2-5 and V is TRBV6-5; 12 bases match TRBD2. The CDR3 has 16 residues. The trim removed 4 bases at V and 2 bases at J, leaving 5 bases unmatched. Germline lookup yields CDR1 MNHEY and CDR2 SVGAGI.

J is TRBJ2-7 and V is TRBV19, with 8 bases fitting TRBD1. CDR3 length equals 13 residues. CDR1 is LNHDA, CDR2 SQIVND, per germline (reference sequence). Unmatched junction bases numbered 3, after V lost 6 bases and J lost 2 bases. In DNA form, the CDR3 reads TGTGCCAGTAGCCAACAGGGGGCCTACGAGCAGTACTTC. It translates to CASSQQGAYEQYF.

The chain employs TRBV29-1 and TRBJ2-7; 8 nucleotides align to TRBD1. The CDR3 covers 14 residues. Trimming cost V 5 bases and J 0 bases; bases outside gene matches: 6. Germline CDR1 is SQVTM and CDR2 is ANQGSEA. CDR3 protein: CSVRTGLSSYEQYF. Written as DNA, the CDR3 is TGCAGCGTTCGGACAGGGCTCAGCTCCTACGAGCAGTACTTC.

The chain joins TRBV27 to TRBJ2-7, with a tentative D call TRBD1 (6 bases). CDR3 length equals 15 residues. The V gene lost 4 bases and the J gene lost 5 bases, with 18 bases spanning the gap. The germline gives CDR1 MNHEY, CDR2 SMNVEV (reference sequence). CDR3 in amino acids: CASSSRTGFMDEQYF. In DNA form, the CDR3 reads TGTGCCAGCAGTTCCCGTACAGGGTTCATGGACGAGCAGTACTTC.

The chain recombines TRBV21-1 with TRBJ1-5; the D call of TRBD1 is as the table states it, not checked on the DNA. TRBV21-1 is an annotated pseudogene. The CDR3 length is 18 residues. The CDR3: CASSKFRQPRVSNQPQHF. Written as DNA, the CDR3 is TGTGCCAGCAGCAAATTCCGACAGCCTAGAGTGAGCAATCAGCCCCAGCATTTT.

The chain combines TRBV7-6 with TRBJ2-5; 7 bases agree with TRBD2. The CDR3 covers 15 residues. Germline CDR1 and CDR2: SGHVS and FNYEAQ. With V trimmed by 5 bases and J by 0 bases, 6 bases remained unmatched. CDR3: CASSKQGGNQETQYF. CDR3 in DNA: TGTGCCAGCAGCAAGCAGGGAGGGAACCAAGAGACCCAGTACTTC.

This chain links TRBV28 with TRBJ1-2, with TRBD1 matching over 8 bases. The V segment lost 6 bases and the J segment 8 bases; nucleotides outside the gene matches: 8. Germline V gene sequence: CDR1 MDHEN, CDR2 SYDVKM. The CDR3 spans 13 residues. CDR3 DNA sequence: TGTGCCAGCAGCCCAGGGGGCGTGATCGGCTACACCTTC. Its translation is CASSPGGVIGYTF.

V gene TRBV5-4 combines with J gene TRBJ2-3, with a tentative D call TRBD2 (5 bases). The germline V gene has CDR1 SGHNT and CDR2 YYREEE (reference sequence). V lost 5 bases, J lost 0 bases, and 13 bases lay in between. CDR3 length: 15 residues. The CDR3 DNA reads TGTGCCAGCAGGGGTCGAGGACTTAGCACAGATACGCAGTATTTT. Translated, it gives CASRGRGLSTDTQYF.

This chain connects TRBV6-5 to TRBJ2-7; TRBD1 might be the D (6 bases). CDR3 length equals 14 residues. Germline assignment: CDR1 MNHEY and CDR2 SVGAGI. The V end was cut by 6 bases, the J end by 2 bases, with 14 bases between. The chain's CDR3 is CASRHEGDTYEQYF. CDR3 bases: TGTGCCAGCAGACACGAGGGGGATACCTACGAGCAGTACTTC.

V gene TRBV11-2 combines with J gene TRBJ2-1; 11 nucleotides agree with TRBD2. The CDR3 spans 19 residues. The V segment lost 4 bases and the J segment 3 bases; nucleotides outside the gene matches: 14. The germline V gene encodes CDR1 SGHAT and CDR2 FQNNGV. The CDR3 nucleotides are TGTGCCAGCAGCTCCCGTAGGCTAGCGGGAGGAACCAACTACAATGAGCAGTTCTTC. This translates into CASSSRRLAGGTNYNEQFF.